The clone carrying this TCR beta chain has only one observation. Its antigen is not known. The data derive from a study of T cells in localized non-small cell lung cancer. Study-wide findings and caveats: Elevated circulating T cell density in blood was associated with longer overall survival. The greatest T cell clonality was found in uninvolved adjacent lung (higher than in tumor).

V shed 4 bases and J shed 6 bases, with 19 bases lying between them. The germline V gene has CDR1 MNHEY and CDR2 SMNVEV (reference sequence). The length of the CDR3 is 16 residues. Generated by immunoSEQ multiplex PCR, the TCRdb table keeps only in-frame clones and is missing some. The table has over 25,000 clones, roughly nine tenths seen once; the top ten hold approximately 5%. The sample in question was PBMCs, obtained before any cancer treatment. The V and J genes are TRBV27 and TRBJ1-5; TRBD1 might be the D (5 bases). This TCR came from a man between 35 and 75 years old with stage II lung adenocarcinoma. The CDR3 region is CASSSRRWGSGQPQHF. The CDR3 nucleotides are TGTGCCAGCAGTTCCCGGAGGTGGGGGAGCGGTCAGCCCCAGCATTTT.